This record covers a single T cell receptor (beta chain). The antigen remains unidentified. The entry originates in a study of regulatory T cells in long-lasting Graves disease. The J segment lost 4 bases and the V segment lost 2 bases, leaving 10 bases of the junction unmatched. The CDR3 sequence is 18 residues long. The germline gives CDR1 MNHEY, CDR2 SVGEGT. The time point was: persistent/refractory GD, antithyroid drugs over 5 years with positive TRAb. From RNA extracted from PBMCs, the TCR library was made. The authors drew patients from an endocrinology department in Xi'an, China. EDTA tubes received approximately 9 milliliters of collected peripheral blood. For TCR beta, libraries came from iRepertoire HTBI primers and Arm-PCR of CDR3 regions. TCRdb re-analysed the multiplex PCR reads in MiXCR, keeping a single row per CDR3 protein. The sample yields some 330,000 distinct CDR3 sequences, roughly 25% seen once.

Study results and limitations: Persistent Graves' patients possessed reduced TCR diversity relative to recently diagnosed ones.

The J gene is TRBJ2-5, the V gene TRBV6-2 or TRBV6-3; 13 bases align to TRBD2. The TCR comes from a woman aged 40 to 50 with Graves disease. The source material was peripheral blood mononuclear cells (PBMCs), sampled when the disease was refractory, from a patient treated with antithyroid drugs. CDR3 sequence: CASSYGRTSGRVIETQYF. The CDR3 nucleotides read TGTGCCAGCAGTTACGGGAGAACTAGCGGGAGGGTTATAGAGACCCAGTACTTC.